The 5 T cell receptor beta chains in this list originate from one sample, sequenced in a study of blood T cells in healthy people across ages. Alongside a J-beta primer mix, a sample-barcoded 5' primer served in a second PCR lasting roughly 7 to 11 cycles. One entry per CDR3 protein, called by TCRdb with MiXCR from the 5' RACE reads. The sample lists roughly 2 million distinct CDR3 sequences; about 50% were seen once. The sample taken for sequencing was blood. The receptors stem from a woman between 40 and 55 years old in good health.

This clonotype was counted between two and nine times. The genes are TRBV28 and TRBJ2-3; 9 bases agree with TRBD2. This CDR3 comprises 16 residues. Germline V gene sequence: CDR1 MDHEN, CDR2 SYDVKM. Trimming at V came to 6 bases and at J to 5 bases, leaving 12 bases not matched to a gene. CDR3 sequence: CASRGRASGDIDTQYF. The DNA for the CDR3 is TGTGCCAGCAGGGGGCGGGCTAGCGGGGATATAGATACGCAGTATTTT.

The chain carries TRBV10-3 and TRBJ2-7, with 11 bases fitting TRBD1. J was trimmed by 9 bases and V by 1 base; bases with no gene match: 17. The CDR3 runs 18 residues. The germline gives CDR1 ENHRY, CDR2 SYGVKD. CDR3 nucleotides: TGTGCCATCAGTGAGTTTGTATGGAGGACAGGGGGCTCAAGGGTGCAGTACTTC. It encodes CAISEFVWRTGGSRVQYF.

This clonotype was counted a few times. This chain connects TRBV20-1 to TRBJ2-7; D gene uncertain. Germline loops: CDR1 DFQATT, CDR2 SNEGSKA (reference sequence). The length of the CDR3 is 13 residues. The V and J ends lost 1 base and 3 bases respectively, with 10 bases between them. The chain's CDR3 is CSARVYQNYEQYF. The CDR3 DNA follows: TGCAGTGCTAGAGTTTACCAAAACTACGAGCAGTACTTC.

This rearrangement joins TRBV20-1 to TRBJ1-2, with 10 bases that match TRBD1. This CDR3 contains 13 residues. Germline V gene sequence: CDR1 DFQATT, CDR2 SNEGSKA (reference sequence). V gave up 4 bases and J gave up 6 bases; unmatched junction bases: 5. The DNA for the CDR3 is TGCAGTGCTAAGGGACAGGGGAAGGATGGCTACACCTTC. Translated, it gives CSAKGQGKDGYTF.

A few counts support this clonotype. A much larger clone differs from this one at a single base, so this may be a read error. The J gene is TRBJ2-1, the V gene TRBV7-2, with a possible D match to TRBD2 (6 bases). In germline, CDR1 is SGHTA, CDR2 FQGNSA. V lost 1 base to trimming and J lost 6 bases, with 13 bases between them. The CDR3 spans 15 residues. In DNA form, the CDR3 reads TGTGCCAGCAGCTTAGTAGCGGAGGGGCCCAATGAGCAGTTCTTC. It translates to CASSLVAEGPNEQFF.